The 30 T cell receptor beta chains below were found in one sample sequenced in a study of T cells in tuberculosis. Repertoires were generated with immunoSEQ multiplex PCR, while TCRdb's copy carries only in-frame clones and drops some. The data show about 49,000 clones, nearly 95% seen once. As to time point: new active TB diagnosis, blood taken before or within 7 days of starting treatment. The source was PBMCs, collected at tuberculosis diagnosis. The origin of the receptors is an adult with tuberculosis.

The rearrangement uses TRBV11-2 and TRBJ2-7; the match to TRBD2 covers 9 bases. Germline-derived CDR1 and CDR2 are SGHAT and FQNNGV. The CDR3 length is 15 residues. With 4 bases clipped from V and 4 bases from J, the junction kept 8 bases outside the gene matches. CDR3 sequence: CASSSLAGGPYEQYF. Written as DNA, the CDR3 is TGTGCCAGCAGCTCCCTGGCGGGAGGGCCGTACGAGCAGTACTTC.

The chain joins TRBV7-2 to TRBJ2-1; 9 bases map to TRBD1. CDR1 is SGHTA, CDR2 FQGNSA, per germline. J lost 7 bases, V lost 1 base, and 5 bases had no gene match. The CDR3 extends over 15 amino acids. CDR3 amino acids: CASSLDRGQYNEQFF. CDR3 DNA sequence: TGTGCCAGCAGCTTAGACAGGGGGCAATATAATGAGCAGTTCTTC.

In this sample, this clone turned up a few times. CDR3 nucleotides: TGTGCCAGCACTTCCCTAGCGGCGGGGGACAATGAGCAGTTCTTC. This gives the protein CASTSLAAGDNEQFF. The gene calls are TRBV28 and TRBJ2-1, with 7 bases identical to TRBD2. The CDR3 is 15 amino acids. Germline values: CDR1 MDHEN, CDR2 SYDVKM. With V trimmed by 7 bases and J by 5 bases, 11 bases remained unmatched. Looking up the rest from reference TRBV28 and TRBJ2-1 gives the full variable domain: DVKVTQSSRYLVKRTGEKVFLECVQDMDHENMFWYRQDPGLGLRLIYFSYDVKMKEKGDIPEGYSVSREKKERFSLILESASTNQTSMYLCASTSLAAGDNEQFFGPGTRLTVL.

The chain carries TRBV5-4 and TRBJ1-2; 7 bases are shared with TRBD1. The CDR3 runs 14 residues. Germline V gives CDR1 SGHNT, CDR2 YYREEE (reference sequence). V shed 4 bases, J shed 4 bases, and the junction held 7 bases outside the gene matches. For the CDR3, the DNA is TGTGCCAGCAGCCCCGGACAGGACCGCTATGGCTACACCTTC. The encoded protein is CASSPGQDRYGYTF.

The V gene is TRBV5-4, the J gene TRBJ1-3; 9 nucleotides line up with TRBD1. Germline V gene sequence: CDR1 SGHNT, CDR2 YYREEE (reference sequence). The length of the CDR3 is 16 residues. J lost 3 bases, V lost 4 bases, and 8 bases had no gene match. CDR3: CASSLGGTGRGNTIYF. The CDR3, as DNA: TGTGCCAGCAGCCTGGGGGGGACAGGGCGTGGAAACACCATATATTTT.

This clone was counted a single time. The chain employs TRBV7-9 and TRBJ2-5; D is undetermined. This CDR3 contains 16 residues. Between the trimmed V and J ends, which lost 0 bases and 5 bases, there was a span of 16 bases. The germline CDR1 and CDR2 sequences are SEHNR and FQNEAQ (reference sequence). The CDR3 DNA reads as TGTGCCAGCAGCTTAGCGGTCGCGGTGGGTGGGGAGACCCAGTACTTC. This gives the protein CASSLAVAVGGETQYF. Variable domain in full (rest from reference TRBV7-9 and TRBJ2-5): DTGVSQNPRHKITKRGQNVTFRCDPISEHNRLYWYRQTLGQGPEFLTYFQNEAQLEKSRLLSDRFSAERPKGSFSTLEIQRTEQGDSAMYLCASSLAVAVGGETQYFGPGTRLLVL.

The gene calls are TRBV28 and TRBJ2-1; TRBD2 matches at 7 bases. CDR3 size: 15 residues. J lost 4 bases, V lost 4 bases, and 7 bases had no gene match. Germline V gene data show CDR1 as MDHEN and CDR2 as SYDVKM. The CDR3 protein is CASSSISGFYNEQFF. The CDR3 DNA sequence: TGTGCCAGCAGTTCCATTAGCGGGTTTTACAATGAGCAGTTCTTC. Complete variable domain (other parts from reference TRBV28 and TRBJ2-1): DVKVTQSSRYLVKRTGEKVFLECVQDMDHENMFWYRQDPGLGLRLIYFSYDVKMKEKGDIPEGYSVSREKKERFSLILESASTNQTSMYLCASSSISGFYNEQFFGPGTRLTVL.

This chain joins TRBV7-9 and TRBJ2-3; 11 bases match TRBD2. CDR3 length: 15 residues. V lost 8 bases to trimming and J lost 3 bases; unmatched junction nucleotides: 7. Germline loops: CDR1 SEHNR, CDR2 FQNEAQ (reference sequence). The chain's CDR3 is CASDPTSGITDTQYF. In DNA, the CDR3 is TGTGCCAGCGACCCGACTAGCGGGATAACAGATACGCAGTATTTT.

The sample holds a few counts of this clone. The CDR3 coding sequence is TGTGCCAGCAGCGTAGAAGGACGGCCAGGGGCAGATACGCAGTATTTT. Its translation is CASSVEGRPGADTQYF. The chain is built from TRBV9 and TRBJ2-3, with D perhaps matching TRBD1 (6 bases). Germline V gene lookup returns CDR1 SGDLS and CDR2 YYNGEE. The CDR3 consists of 16 residues. Between the trimmed V and J ends, which lost 0 bases and 4 bases, there was a span of 15 bases.

This chain links TRBV6-5 with TRBJ2-7; D perhaps matches TRBD2 (5 bases). The CDR3 consists of 11 residues. The V gene lost 7 bases and the J gene lost 3 bases, with 7 bases spanning the gap. The germline V gene encodes CDR1 MNHEY and CDR2 SVGAGI. The CDR3 here is CASTSGYEQYF. CDR3 nucleotides: TGTGCCAGCACGAGCGGCTACGAGCAGTACTTC.

The chain recombines TRBV10-3 with TRBJ2-1; 10 bases are a match to TRBD1. Germline V gene data show CDR1 as ENHRY and CDR2 as SYGVKD. The CDR3 runs to 13 residues. V lost 10 bases, J lost 6 bases, and 6 bases stayed unmatched. The CDR3 DNA follows: TGTGCCACCTCCTGGGACAGGGGCAATGAGCAGTTCTTC. This gives the protein CATSWDRGNEQFF.

The chain uses TRBV29-1 and TRBJ1-2; no firm D call. The V end lost 4 bases, the J end lost 0 bases, and 3 bases lay between the germline ends. The CDR3 contains 11 residues. Germline V gene lookup returns CDR1 SQVTM and CDR2 ANQGSEA. CDR3 nucleotides: TGCAGCGTTGCGGCTAACTATGGCTACACCTTC. This codes for CSVAANYGYTF.

The rearrangement links TRBV4-3 to TRBJ2-1, with 7 bases lining up with TRBD2. The V gene's germline CDR1 is LGHNA and CDR2 YSLEER. Losses at the gene ends were 0 bases for V and 9 bases for J; bases not matched to a gene: 14. The CDR3 sequence is 17 residues long. In DNA form, the CDR3 reads TGCGCCAGCAGCCAAGACGGGGGGAGAGGTCTCCCGCCTGAGCAGTTCTTC. Amino acids: CASSQDGGRGLPPEQFF.

V usage is TRBV4-2 and J usage is TRBJ2-7; 10 bases are a match to TRBD1. This CDR3 region has 15 residues. The V gene's germline CDR1 is LGHNA and CDR2 YNFKEQ. V lost 0 bases to trimming and J lost 3 bases; unmatched junction nucleotides: 2. CDR3 coding DNA: TGTGCCAGCAGCCAAGAACGGGACAGGGGCTACGAGCAGTACTTC. Its protein is CASSQERDRGYEQYF.

The gene calls are TRBV14 and TRBJ2-3; 7 nucleotides agree with TRBD2. The CDR3 spans 14 residues. J lost 9 bases, V lost 0 bases, and 6 bases had no gene match. Looked up from germline, CDR1 is SGHDN and CDR2 is FVKESK. The CDR3 DNA reads as TGTGCCAGCAGCCAAGAGGGAGGGCTAGCCACGCAGTATTTT. Protein product: CASSQEGGLATQYF.

The genes are TRBV7-9 and TRBJ2-1; weak D call: TRBD2 (5 bases). CDR3 length: 15 residues. Germline loops: CDR1 SEHNR, CDR2 FQNEAQ (reference sequence). V lost 6 bases and J 0 bases, leaving 12 bases between the germline ends. The CDR3 is CASRDRGSSYNEQFF. The DNA for the CDR3 is TGTGCCAGCAGGGACCGGGGTTCCTCCTACAATGAGCAGTTCTTC.

The chain combines TRBV6-1 with TRBJ1-5; D gene unclear. The CDR3 is 15 amino acids. Germline V gene sequence: CDR1 MNHNS, CDR2 SASEGT. The germline V and J ends were trimmed by 5 bases and 3 bases, with 14 bases remaining between them. The CDR3 loop is CASSSPRIPNQPQHF. CDR3 DNA: TGTGCCAGCAGTTCACCCAGGATCCCCAATCAGCCCCAGCATTTT.

The chain couples TRBV7-9 to TRBJ2-3; 8 bases agree with TRBD2. J was trimmed by 6 bases and V by 5 bases; bases with no gene match: 10. The CDR3 is made up of 15 amino acids. Per germline, CDR1 SEHNR and CDR2 FQNEAQ (reference sequence). The CDR3 here is CASSRGTRHLDTQYF. The CDR3 coding sequence is TGTGCCAGCAGCCGGGGGACTAGGCACCTTGATACGCAGTATTTT.

The V and J genes are TRBV9 and TRBJ1-2, with 8 positions matching TRBD1. The CDR3 loop spans 14 amino acids. Trimming at V came to 4 bases and at J to 2 bases, leaving 4 bases not matched to a gene. The germline V gene has CDR1 SGDLS and CDR2 YYNGEE. The DNA of the CDR3 is TGTGCCAGCAGCACGGACAGGGCCAACTATGGCTACACCTTC. Amino acids: CASSTDRANYGYTF. The complete variable domain, with remaining parts taken from reference TRBV9 and TRBJ1-2, reads DSGVTQTPKHLITATGQRVTLRCSPRSGDLSVYWYQQSLDQGLQFLIQYYNGEERAKGNILERFSAQQFPDLHSELNLSSLELGDSALYFCASSTDRANYGYTFGSGTRLTVV.

The rearrangement links TRBV30 to TRBJ1-1; 7 bases are a match to TRBD1. J lost 6 bases, V lost 6 bases, and 7 bases had no gene match. CDR1 is GTSNPN and CDR2 is SVGIG in the germline V gene (reference sequence). The CDR3 totals 12 residues. The CDR3 is CACSTGFAEAFF. The CDR3 region has the DNA TGTGCCTGCTCGACAGGGTTCGCTGAAGCTTTCTTT.

The chain's CDR3 is CASSEGTVTSYEQYF. For the CDR3, the DNA is TGTGCCAGCAGCGAGGGGACAGTCACGTCCTACGAGCAGTACTTC. V usage is TRBV5-6 and J usage is TRBJ2-7; 7 nucleotides line up with TRBD1. CDR3 length: 15 residues. Germline V gene sequence: CDR1 SGHDT, CDR2 YYEEEE. Trimming took 4 bases from V and 1 from J; bases not matched to a gene: 8.

V is TRBV10-3 and J is TRBJ1-1; no reliable D call. The CDR3 is 12 amino acids. Trimming stripped 6 bases from V and 3 bases from J, with 8 bases between. Germline V gives CDR1 ENHRY, CDR2 SYGVKD. CDR3 nucleotide sequence: TGTGCCATCAGATCCGGAGACACTGAAGCTTTCTTT. This encodes CAIRSGDTEAFF.

This chain joins TRBV2 and TRBJ2-2, with TRBD1 identical over 8 bases. Germline values: CDR1 SNHLY, CDR2 FYNNEI. This CDR3 comprises 14 residues. V shed 7 bases, J shed 1 base, and the junction held 2 bases outside the gene matches. The CDR3 protein is CASKGTGNTGELFF. The CDR3 nucleotides are TGTGCCAGCAAAGGGACAGGGAACACCGGGGAGCTGTTTTTT.

V is TRBV4-3 and J is TRBJ2-6; 8 positions match TRBD2. Trimming removed 4 bases from V and 3 bases from J; junction bases left unmatched: 5. The CDR3 is made up of 16 amino acids. Germline loops: CDR1 LGHNA, CDR2 YSLEER. The CDR3 DNA follows: TGCGCCAGCAGCCGTCGCGGGGGGATTGGGGCCAACGTCCTGACTTTC. It is translated as CASSRRGGIGANVLTF.

The rearrangement joins TRBV20-1 to TRBJ1-2; no clear D. CDR1 and CDR2 from the germline V gene are DFQATT and SNEGSKA (reference sequence). V gave up 5 bases and J gave up 3 bases, with 7 bases separating them. This CDR3 is 11 amino acids long. CDR3 protein: CSASGDYGYTF. The DNA of the CDR3 is TGCAGTGCTTCCGGGGACTATGGCTACACCTTC.

V and J are TRBV30 and TRBJ2-7; D is possibly TRBD1 (6 bases). The CDR3 loop spans 13 amino acids. V gave up 4 bases and J gave up 1 base, with 11 bases separating them. CDR1 and CDR2 from the germline V gene are GTSNPN and SVGIG (reference sequence). The CDR3 sequence: CAWNSGASYEQYF. The DNA for the CDR3 is TGTGCCTGGAACTCAGGGGCGTCCTACGAGCAGTACTTC.

CDR3 residues: CASNQPGGHTGELFF. The CDR3 DNA is TGTGCCAGCAATCAACCCGGGGGGCACACCGGGGAGCTGTTTTTT. This chain uses TRBV28 with TRBJ2-2; TRBD2 might be the D (7 bases). This CDR3 spans 15 amino acids. Trimming cost V 7 bases and J 3 bases, with 15 bases left between them. CDR1 and CDR2 (germline): MDHEN, SYDVKM.

The chain recombines TRBV7-2 with TRBJ1-2; D not resolved. The V gene lost 1 base and the J gene lost 4 bases, with 10 bases spanning the gap. Germline CDR1 and CDR2: SGHTA and FQGNSA. This CDR3 comprises 14 residues. The CDR3 protein is CASSLETSLYGYTF. The DNA for the CDR3 is TGTGCCAGCAGCTTAGAGACAAGCCTCTATGGCTACACCTTC.

The chain links TRBV6-6 to TRBJ2-7, with 9 nucleotides matching TRBD1. Germline values: CDR1 MNHNY, CDR2 SVGAGI (reference sequence). The CDR3 loop spans 15 amino acids. The junction had 7 bases not matched to a gene; V was cut back by 4 bases and J by 3 bases. CDR3 DNA: TGTGCCAGCAGTTCGACAGGGGGTCTTGGCTACGAGCAGTACTTC. It is translated as CASSSTGGLGYEQYF.

In this sample, this clone turned up once. The rearrangement joins TRBV5-8 to TRBJ1-5; D gene ambiguous. The ends were cut back, 0 bases at V and 1 base at J, with 8 bases in the middle. Per germline, CDR1 SGHTS and CDR2 YDEGEE. The CDR3 has 15 amino acids. CDR3 sequence (DNA): TGTGCCAGCAGCTTGGAACCCCTAAGCAATCAGCCCCAGCATTTT. Its protein product is CASSLEPLSNQPQHF.